The 6 T cell receptor beta chains given below trace back to one sample, sequenced in a study of T-cell memory formation after mild COVID-19. TCRdb processed the 5' RACE reads anew with MiXCR; each CDR3 protein has one entry. Here the sample spans about 430,000 distinct CDR3 sequences, 24% being singletons. Sequences were obtained from PBMCs or a T cell subset sorted from them (not recorded which). Every receptor here comes from an adult woman who had mild COVID-19 (a few samples of this study predate the infection). Cell type and time point are not known.

CDR3 bases: TGCGCCAGCAGCCAAGGGAGGACCGAGAACACTGAAGCTTTCTTT. Translation gives CASSQGRTENTEAFF. The chain recombines TRBV4-3 with TRBJ1-1, with D hard to call. The CDR3 length is 15 residues. V lost 1 base and J lost 1, with 10 bases in between. Germline values: CDR1 LGHNA, CDR2 YSLEER.

This chain joins TRBV5-1 and TRBJ2-7, with a tentative D call TRBD1 (6 bases). Germline V gives CDR1 SGHRS, CDR2 YFSETQ. Trimming took off 2 bases at V and 2 bases at J, with 14 bases between the two ends. There are 15 residues in the CDR3. In nucleotides, the CDR3 is TGCGCCAGCAGCTTCGGCAGGGGCTACCCCTACGAGCAGTACTTC. Protein: CASSFGRGYPYEQYF.

This clonotype was picked up a small number of times. The chain joins TRBV7-2 to TRBJ2-7; 11 bases are shared with TRBD2. The V gene's germline CDR1 is SGHTA and CDR2 FQGNSA. The CDR3 extends over 18 amino acids. The V gene end was trimmed by 1 base and the J gene end by 1 base; junction bases not matched to a gene: 9. CDR3 sequence: CASSLGGLAARGSYEQYF. Here the CDR3 DNA reads TGTGCCAGCAGCTTAGGGGGACTAGCGGCAAGAGGGTCCTACGAGCAGTACTTC. Filled out from reference TRBV7-2 and TRBJ2-7, the complete variable domain reads GAGVSQSPSNKVTEKGKDVELRCDPISGHTALYWYRQSLGQGLEFLIYFQGNSAPDKSGLPSDRFSAERTGGSVSTLTIQRTQQEDSAVYLCASSLGGLAARGSYEQYFGPGTRLTVT.

This clonotype was observed a handful of times. J is TRBJ2-5 and V is TRBV7-9, with D possibly being TRBD1 or TRBD2 (5 bases each). The V and J ends lost 3 bases and 2 bases respectively, with 13 bases between them. Germline V CDR1 and CDR2: SEHNR, FQNEAQ (reference sequence). The CDR3 contains 15 residues. DNA for the CDR3: TGTGCCAGCAGCTTTTTGTCCGGGACGCAAGAGACCCAGTACTTC. Translation: CASSFLSGTQETQYF.

This chain connects TRBV12-3 or TRBV12-4 to TRBJ2-7; TRBD2 aligns across 14 bases. With V trimmed by 7 bases and J by 5 bases, 4 bases remained unmatched. This CDR3 spans 14 amino acids. Here the CDR3 DNA reads TGTGCCAGCATGACTAGCGGGAGGGCCGACGAGCAGTACTTC. Its protein is CASMTSGRADEQYF.

Only a few counts were recorded for this clonotype. V usage is TRBV2 and J usage is TRBJ1-1; possibly TRBD1 for D (5 bases). The V and J ends lost 10 bases and 1 base respectively, with 13 bases between them. The V gene's germline CDR1 is SNHLY and CDR2 FYNNEI. This CDR3 region has 13 residues. This CDR3 reads CATRDSENTEAFF. The CDR3 DNA reads TGTGCCACCCGAGACAGCGAGAACACTGAAGCTTTCTTT.